A single sample gave rise to the 21 T cell receptor beta chains below, sequenced in a study of blood T cell repertoires in COVID-19. Profiled with immunoSEQ multiplex PCR; TCRdb holds only in-frame clones, not every one. The sample yields about 60,000 clones, approximately 82% seen once. Sequencing input: peripheral blood. The receptor set was obtained from a man aged 60-69 years with acute or convalescent COVID-19.

This rearrangement joins TRBV6-5 to TRBJ1-1; D may be TRBD1 (6 bases). V lost 8 bases and J 1 base, leaving 14 bases between the germline ends. The CDR3 extends over 14 amino acids. From germline, CDR1 is MNHEY and CDR2 SVGAGI. The CDR3 region has the DNA TGTGCCAGCCAACCCAGGGGACCGAACACTGAAGCTTTCTTT. This sequence encodes CASQPRGPNTEAFF.

This chain joins TRBV6-2 or TRBV6-3 and TRBJ2-7, with 8 bases lining up with TRBD1. Germline CDR1 reads MNHEY; CDR2 reads SVGEGT. The CDR3 runs to 15 residues. The ends lost 4 bases at V and 4 bases at J; junction bases unmatched: 9. CDR3 bases: TGTGCCAGCAGTTCCCCTCGGACAGGGTGGTACGAGCAGTACTTC. Amino acid sequence: CASSSPRTGWYEQYF.

The chain employs TRBV5-1 and TRBJ2-2, with D maybe TRBD1 (5 bases). This CDR3 has 16 amino acids. Trimming pared 4 bases from V and 0 bases from J, leaving 13 bases between. Germline V lookup: CDR1 SGHRS, CDR2 YFSETQ. CDR3 coding DNA: TGCGCCAGCAGCCCCTGGACACTTTCGAACACCGGGGAGCTGTTTTTT. This gives the protein CASSPWTLSNTGELFF.

V is TRBV2 and J is TRBJ2-5; 7 bases are a match to TRBD1. The CDR3 consists of 16 residues. Germline values: CDR1 SNHLY, CDR2 FYNNEI. Trimming took 6 bases from V and 3 from J; bases not matched to a gene: 13. The CDR3 sequence is CASSQGRTGEEETQYF. CDR3 DNA: TGTGCCAGCAGCCAAGGAAGGACAGGAGAAGAAGAGACCCAGTACTTC.

V gene TRBV20-1 combines with J gene TRBJ2-1, with 10 bases aligning to TRBD1. Germline V gives CDR1 DFQATT, CDR2 SNEGSKA (reference sequence). The CDR3 is 11 residues long. The DNA for the CDR3 is TGCAGCGGGACAGGGGACGATGAGCAGTTCTTC. Protein: CSGTGDDEQFF.

Regarding this clone: No conserved phenylalanine or tryptophan is present at the end of the CDR3, so a read error is the likely explanation. No DNA is shown, since the ends of the CDR3 on it are uncertain; the CDR3 is the one TCRdb lists. The gene calls are TRBV2 and TRBJ1-2; no DNA check was done on the table's D call, TRBD1. Termini included, the CDR3 measures 12 amino acids. Germline CDR1 reads SNHLY; CDR2 reads FYNNEI. CDR3 residues: CASSVAAGPPLV.

V usage is TRBV9 and J usage is TRBJ2-7, with 8 bases aligning to TRBD2. Germline V CDR1 and CDR2: SGDLS, YYNGEE. V dropped 3 bases and J dropped 5; count of bases not matched to a gene: 4. This CDR3 contains 13 residues. The chain's CDR3 is CASSARAGDEQYF. CDR3 DNA sequence: TGTGCCAGCAGCGCTCGAGCGGGGGACGAGCAGTACTTC.

This clone appeared a single time. V usage is TRBV11-2 and J usage is TRBJ2-3; 8 bases agree with TRBD2. CDR3 length: 16 amino acids. Losses at the gene ends were 5 bases for V and 3 bases for J; bases not matched to a gene: 10. CDR1 is SGHAT, CDR2 FQNNGV, per germline. CDR3: CASSRRTSQATDTQYF. DNA for the CDR3: TGTGCCAGCAGCCGCAGGACTAGCCAGGCAACAGATACGCAGTATTTT.

The gene calls are TRBV5-1 and TRBJ2-2; 8 bases are a match to TRBD1. In germline, CDR1 is SGHRS, CDR2 YFSETQ. Unmatched junction bases numbered 6, after V lost 4 bases and J lost 1 base. This CDR3 spans 16 amino acids. The CDR3 sequence: CASSLLGQGNTGELFF. The CDR3, as DNA: TGCGCCAGCAGCCTCCTAGGACAGGGGAACACCGGGGAGCTGTTTTTT.

The chain has TRBV7-2 and TRBJ1-2; TRBD1 matches at 7 bases. The V gene end was trimmed by 2 bases and the J gene end by 7 bases; junction bases not matched to a gene: 16. The CDR3 consists of 17 residues. CDR1 and CDR2 from the germline V gene are SGHTA and FQGNSA. The CDR3 here is CASSLPSLGRQGRGYTF. The CDR3 region has the DNA TGTGCCAGCAGCTTACCCTCCCTGGGCCGACAGGGCCGTGGCTACACCTTC.

This clone appeared a few times. Here the CDR3 reads CASSVSGGDINTQYF. The CDR3 DNA sequence: TGTGCCAGCAGCGTTAGCGGGGGGGACATAAATACGCAGTATTTT. The chain combines TRBV9 with TRBJ2-3; 11 bases agree with TRBD2. V shed 2 bases, J shed 7 bases, and the junction held 6 bases outside the gene matches. CDR1 SGDLS and CDR2 YYNGEE come from the germline V gene. This CDR3 has 15 amino acids.

J is TRBJ2-5 and V is TRBV24-1; TRBD1 is a possible D gene (5 bases). Germline V gives CDR1 KGHDR, CDR2 SFDVKD. Between the trimmed V and J ends, which lost 6 bases and 1 base, there was a span of 8 bases. The CDR3 is 13 residues long. CDR3 nucleotide sequence: TGTGCCACCAGTCTAGGGGTCCAAGAGACCCAGTACTTC. It translates to CATSLGVQETQYF.

This chain uses TRBV5-8 with TRBJ1-1; D is unresolved. The germline V gene encodes CDR1 SGHTS and CDR2 YDEGEE. V was shortened by 3 bases and J by 0 bases, with 12 bases between the two germline ends. This CDR3 contains 15 residues. The CDR3 DNA is TGTGCCAGCAGCTATTGGACTCATCTGAACACTGAAGCTTTCTTT. As protein: CASSYWTHLNTEAFF.

This clone was seen a handful of times. The chain is built from TRBV21-1 and TRBJ2-7; the D call TRBD1 from the table was never checked on the DNA. TRBV21-1 is a known pseudogene. The CDR3 loop spans 16 amino acids. CDR3 loop: CASSSRDRGRSYEQYF. CDR3 in DNA: TGTGCCAGCAGCTCCCGGGACAGGGGGAGATCCTACGAGCAGTACTTC.

V is TRBV30 and J is TRBJ1-6; TRBD1 is a possible D gene (5 bases). The CDR3 spans 12 residues. CDR1 GTSNPN and CDR2 SVGIG come from the germline V gene (reference sequence). V gave up 5 bases and J gave up 14 bases, with 16 bases separating them. CDR3 nucleotides: TGTGCCTGGGCTAACAGGCAAATCACCCTCCACTTT. This codes for CAWANRQITLHF.

There are a few counts of this clone. The chain recombines TRBV14 with TRBJ1-1; possible D gene TRBD1, 5 bases. Trimming pared 1 base from V and 5 bases from J, leaving 17 bases between. There are 16 residues in the CDR3. From germline, CDR1 is SGHDN and CDR2 FVKESK. The CDR3 region has the DNA TGTGCCAGCAGCCAAGGGGGGGACTCTGGCTCGACTGAAGCTTTCTTT. Translation gives CASSQGGDSGSTEAFF.

This clone occurred a few times. CDR3 residues: CSASRSTHSTDTQYF. As DNA, the CDR3 is TGCAGTGCTAGTCGATCGACTCATAGCACAGATACGCAGTATTTT. This chain uses TRBV20-1 with TRBJ2-3; D remains unclear. The CDR3 consists of 15 residues. Trimming took 3 bases from V and 0 from J, leaving 13 bases between them. Germline V gives CDR1 DFQATT, CDR2 SNEGSKA (reference sequence).

V usage is TRBV5-1 and J usage is TRBJ2-3; 9 bases are shared with TRBD2. Germline loops: CDR1 SGHRS, CDR2 YFSETQ. This CDR3 spans 16 amino acids. Unmatched junction bases numbered 7, after V lost 3 bases and J lost 2 bases. CDR3 nucleotides: TGCGCCAGCAGCTCCCTGGGCGGGGGGGTCACAGATACGCAGTATTTT. Its protein is CASSSLGGGVTDTQYF.

V and J are TRBV7-2 and TRBJ1-2; 7 bases are a match to TRBD1. J was trimmed by 7 bases and V by 2 bases; bases with no gene match: 7. Germline-derived CDR1 and CDR2 are SGHTA and FQGNSA. This CDR3 has 14 residues. CDR3 amino acids: CASSLKETGAGYTF. The DNA of the CDR3 is TGTGCCAGCAGCTTAAAGGAAACAGGGGCTGGCTACACCTTC.

The genes are TRBV18 and TRBJ1-3, with 9 bases that match TRBD1. J lost 4 bases, V lost 4 bases, and 11 bases had no gene match. The CDR3 runs 17 residues. Germline CDR1 is KGHSH and CDR2 is LQKENI. The CDR3 DNA sequence: TGTGCCAGCTCACTAAGCCCGGGACAGGGTGACGGAAACACCATATATTTT. Amino acids: CASSLSPGQGDGNTIYF.

This clone was found once. CDR3 in amino acids: CASSFWAGDNSNQPQHF. CDR3 nucleotides: TGTGCCAGCAGTTTCTGGGCAGGGGACAATAGCAATCAGCCCCAGCATTTT. The chain has TRBV28 and TRBJ1-5, with D maybe TRBD1 (6 bases). This CDR3 has 17 amino acids. The V gene lost 3 bases and the J gene lost 0 bases, with 15 bases spanning the gap. CDR1 and CDR2 (germline): MDHEN, SYDVKM.